The clone carrying this T cell receptor (beta chain) has just one count. The data were obtained in a study of Ad26.COV2.S vaccination and SARS-CoV-2 variants. This CDR3 is 15 amino acids long. V dropped 2 bases and J dropped 8; count of bases not matched to a gene: 9. Germline assignment: CDR1 LGHDT and CDR2 YNNKEL (reference sequence). The treatment was: roughly 20 received Ad26.COV2.S at low or high dose, single or two shots; a few received placebo; per-sample allocation not given. On day 63 after the first injection, vaccine and placebo recipients gave samples. The method was immunoSEQ multiplex PCR; TCRdb's version includes in-frame clones alone and lacks a portion of them. The profile covers 300,000 to 400,000 clones, with approximately 90% appearing a single time and around 6.1% taken by the ten largest.

The sequence came from a person between 18 and 59 years old who received the Ad26.COV2.S COVID-19 vaccine or a placebo. The rearrangement joins TRBV3-1 (or the pseudogene TRBV3-2) to TRBJ1-2; 9 bases are a match to TRBD1. The material was peripheral blood, obtained in a trial of Ad26.COV2.S vaccine versus placebo. The CDR3 bases are TGTGCCAGCAGCCAATACGAACAGGGGGCGCGCGGCTACACCTTC. It encodes CASSQYEQGARGYTF.